This T cell receptor (beta chain) was documented in a study of tumor-infiltrating lymphocytes in primary liver carcinoma. Study at large: Lesions, classed as T1-T3 N0M0, spanned 4.2 to 10 cm across.

With a constant-region primer, TCR beta cDNA was made from about 0.55 ug of total RNA. A slightly modified ARM-PCR protocol with three nested multiplex PCR rounds produced these TCR beta libraries. Forward primers for TRBV1-TRBV30 and a C-beta reverse primer served the first two PCR rounds, at 10 cycles each. MiXCR, applied by TCRdb to the multiplex PCR reads, yields one record per CDR3 protein. The data show 55,000 to 65,000 distinct CDR3 sequences, about two thirds seen once. This CDR3 region has 16 residues. Germline values: CDR1 KGHDR, CDR2 SFDVKD. Between roughly 18 and 30 mg of unsorted bulk tissue served as the source from which RNA and DNA were co-extracted. In the case of this clonotype: A read error is possible here, since a much larger clone lies one base away.

This clonotype was sampled from a man aged 40-49 years with primary liver carcinoma and hepatitis B virus infection. Sequenced: liver tumor tissue from sampling region 2. Noted subset: tumor region T2, inferior pole. This chain links TRBV24-1 with TRBJ2-1; no reliable D call. The CDR3, as DNA: TGTGCCACCAGTGATTTCGCGGAGCACTCCTACAATGAGGAGTTCTTC. Amino acids: CATSDFAEHSYNEEFF.